This T cell receptor beta chain was retrieved from a study of CD8+ T cells in alopecia areata. At the level of the study: The duration of tofacitinib was 6 to 18 months, with 6 months off drug afterward.

Notes on this clone: Its matching antigen is unknown.

RNA, once extracted, was reverse transcribed into cDNA for use as the sequencing template. Sequencing was performed with immunoSEQ multiplex PCR; in TCRdb, only in-frame clones are kept and a portion is missing. The table lists roughly 99,000 clones, 84% of them singletons. Study observations and caveats: Normal skin's resident alphabeta T cells are also sequenced in scalp samples. With tofacitinib ongoing, many expanded lesional clones persisted in both scalp and blood.

Germline V gene sequence: CDR1 LNHDA, CDR2 SQIVND (reference sequence). Trimming removed 5 bases at V and 11 bases at J, with 13 bases between. The CDR3 sequence is 12 residues long. Treatment reported: oral pan-JAK inhibitor, 5-10 mg twice daily. Sequenced here: CD8+ T cells sorted from blood, sampled at week 24, from a patient treated with tofacitinib. The TCR originated in a human donor with alopecia areata. The chain joins TRBV19 to TRBJ1-3; no reliable D call. CDR3 DNA: TGTGCCAGTAGTCCAGGAGCTATCGCCATATATTTT. It translates to CASSPGAIAIYF.